The clone carrying this T cell receptor beta chain is large within its sample. The antigen is unknown. TCRdb's table, derived via immunoSEQ multiplex PCR, lists solely in-frame clones and lacks some. Of 20,000 to 30,000 clones listed, 75% to 90% were seen once; the top ten hold 13% to 15%. The V end lost 10 bases, the J end lost 2 bases, and 11 bases lay between the germline ends. Germline V gene data show CDR1 as LNHDA and CDR2 as SQIVND (reference sequence). This CDR3 is built from 13 residues. The data belong to a study of T cells in localized non-small cell lung cancer. General study findings and limits: Adjacent lung was found to contain a median about 60 of the top 100 tumor clones. Clonality peaked in uninvolved adjacent lung rather than tumor. Elevated circulating T cell density in blood was associated with longer overall survival.

J is TRBJ2-2 and V is TRBV19; tentatively, D is TRBD2 (5 bases). The sample in question was peripheral blood, obtained before any cancer treatment. The clonotype originates from a female donor at least 60 years old with stage I lung adenocarcinoma. The CDR3 DNA is TGTGCCACCAACGAGGGAAACACCGGGGAGCTGTTTTTT. Encoded protein: CATNEGNTGELFF.